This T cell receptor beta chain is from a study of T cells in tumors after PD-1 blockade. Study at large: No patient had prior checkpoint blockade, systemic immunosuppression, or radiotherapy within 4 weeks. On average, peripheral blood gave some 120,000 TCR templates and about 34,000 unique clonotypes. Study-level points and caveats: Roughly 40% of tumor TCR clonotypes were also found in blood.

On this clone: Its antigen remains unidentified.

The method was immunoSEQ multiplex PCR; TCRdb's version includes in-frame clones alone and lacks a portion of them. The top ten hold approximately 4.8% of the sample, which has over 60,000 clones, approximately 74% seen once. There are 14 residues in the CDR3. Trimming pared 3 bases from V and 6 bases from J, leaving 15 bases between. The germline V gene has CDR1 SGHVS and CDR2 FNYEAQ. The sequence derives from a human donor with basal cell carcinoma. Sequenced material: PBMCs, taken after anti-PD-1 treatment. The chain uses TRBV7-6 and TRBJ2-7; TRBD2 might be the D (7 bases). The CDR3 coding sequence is TGTGCCAGCAGCTTGGCGGGTAGGGGGGGCGAGCAGTACTTC. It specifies CASSLAGRGGEQYF. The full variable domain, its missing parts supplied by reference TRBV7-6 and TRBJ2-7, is GAGVSQSPRYKVTKRGQDVALRCDPISGHVSLYWYRQALGQGPEFLTYFNYEAQQDKSGLPNDRFSAERPEGSISTLTIQRTEQRDSAMYRCASSLAGRGGEQYFGPGTRLTVT.